The 22 T cell receptor beta chains listed next were all sequenced from one sample in a study of CD8 T cells in Susac syndrome. Random hexamers primed reverse transcription of about 0.45 to 1 ug RNA. TCRdb reanalysed the immunoSEQ multiplex PCR reads using MiXCR and keeps one entry per CDR3 protein. The sample carries 120,000 or so distinct CDR3 sequences, around 95% recorded once. Sample: CD4+ T cells from PBMCs. Source of these receptors: a human donor in good health.

V is TRBV6-5 and J is TRBJ2-5; D is undetermined. The V gene's germline CDR1 is MNHEY and CDR2 SVGAGI. Trimming pared 8 bases from V and 2 bases from J, leaving 12 bases between. The CDR3 loop spans 13 amino acids. This CDR3 reads CASGRTVQETQYF. The CDR3 nucleotides read TGTGCCAGCGGGCGGACGGTGCAAGAGACCCAGTACTTC.

The chain uses TRBV29-1 and TRBJ1-3, with D possibly TRBD1 on 5 matching bases. Trimming left V 1 base short and J 2 bases short, with 9 bases between. This CDR3 comprises 14 residues. Germline V gene data show CDR1 as SQVTM and CDR2 as ANQGSEA. The CDR3 loop is CSVEGGSTGNTIYF. The CDR3 nucleotides read TGCAGCGTTGAAGGGGGCAGTACTGGAAACACCATATATTTT. Full variable domain (outside the CDR3, taken from reference TRBV29-1 and TRBJ1-3): SAVISQKPSRDICQRGTSLTIQCQVDSQVTMMFWYRQQPGQSLTLIATANQGSEATYESGFVIDKFPISRPNLTFSTLTVSNMSPEDSSIYLCSVEGGSTGNTIYFGEGSWLTVV.

A single count supports this clonotype. The gene calls are TRBV20-1 and TRBJ2-5, with 8 nucleotides matching TRBD2. CDR1 is DFQATT and CDR2 is SNEGSKA in the germline V gene (reference sequence). Germline trimming cut 0 bases from V and 5 bases from J; bases unmatched to any gene: 8. The CDR3 has 15 residues. The CDR3 loop reads CSARDPARGGETQYF. CDR3 in DNA: TGCAGTGCTAGAGATCCCGCCCGGGGGGGGGAGACCCAGTACTTC.

This chain connects TRBV6-6 to TRBJ1-1, with TRBD1 as a possible D gene (5 bases). Between the trimmed V and J ends, which lost 6 bases and 1 base, there was a span of 15 bases. Germline V gene lookup returns CDR1 MNHNY and CDR2 SVGAGI (reference sequence). The CDR3 sequence is 15 residues long. The CDR3 DNA follows: TGTGCCAGCAGAACTACGGGGCAGCAGAACACTGAAGCTTTCTTT. Its protein is CASRTTGQQNTEAFF.

In its sample, this clonotype was seen once. The V call is TRBV25-1, the J call TRBJ1-2; 11 bases align to TRBD1. V dropped 8 bases and J dropped 1; count of bases not matched to a gene: 3. The CDR3 length is 14 residues. The germline V gene encodes CDR1 MGHDK and CDR2 SYGVNS. This CDR3 reads CASGGQGDNYGYTF. The CDR3 DNA is TGTGCCAGCGGGGGACAGGGGGATAACTATGGCTACACCTTC.

V and J are TRBV6-1 and TRBJ2-3, with a possible D match to TRBD1 (6 bases). The CDR3 extends over 17 amino acids. Trimming cost V 5 bases and J 3 bases, with 21 bases left between them. The germline gives CDR1 MNHNS, CDR2 SASEGT. This CDR3 reads CASSHEKQGLGTDTQYF. The CDR3 bases are TGTGCCAGCAGTCATGAGAAACAGGGCCTAGGAACAGATACGCAGTATTTT.

V is TRBV5-1 and J is TRBJ2-3; 7 nucleotides align to TRBD1. Germline V gene lookup returns CDR1 SGHRS and CDR2 YFSETQ. There are 15 residues in the CDR3. Germline trimming cut 5 bases from V and 0 bases from J; bases unmatched to any gene: 6. The CDR3 DNA is TGCGCCAGCAGTAAGGACAGGACCAGCACAGATACGCAGTATTTT. Its translation: CASSKDRTSTDTQYF.

The V call is TRBV5-1, the J call TRBJ2-3, with 11 bases matching TRBD2. Germline V CDR1 and CDR2: SGHRS, YFSETQ. This CDR3 has 16 residues. Losses at the gene ends were 4 bases for V and 0 bases for J; bases not matched to a gene: 4. The CDR3 sequence is CASSPGLAASTDTQYF. CDR3 DNA: TGCGCCAGCAGCCCGGGACTAGCGGCTAGCACAGATACGCAGTATTTT.

The chain joins TRBV7-9 to TRBJ2-1; TRBD1 might be the D (5 bases). V was trimmed by 5 bases and J by 0 bases, leaving 11 bases between them. The germline CDR1 and CDR2 sequences are SEHNR and FQNEAQ (reference sequence). The CDR3 length is 15 residues. Here the CDR3 reads CASSQGLSSYNEQFF. The CDR3 nucleotides read TGTGCCAGCAGCCAGGGTCTTAGCTCCTACAATGAGCAGTTCTTC.

This chain joins TRBV24-1 and TRBJ2-1, with a possible D match to TRBD2 (6 bases). Trimming left V 6 bases short and J 10 bases short, with 18 bases between. CDR3 length: 14 amino acids. Germline V gives CDR1 KGHDR, CDR2 SFDVKD. The CDR3 protein is CATSPGSSAGEQFF. The DNA for the CDR3 is TGTGCCACCAGTCCGGGCTCCTCGGCGGGGGAGCAGTTCTTC.

This chain connects TRBV7-9 to TRBJ2-5; 8 nucleotides line up with TRBD1. Germline values: CDR1 SEHNR, CDR2 FQNEAQ (reference sequence). CDR3 length: 14 residues. J gave up 3 bases and V 3 bases, and 3 bases lay outside the gene matches. The CDR3 nucleotides are TGTGCCAGCAGCTTGGGGACAGGAGAAGAGACCCAGTACTTC. Translation: CASSLGTGEETQYF.

This sequence joins TRBV27 and TRBJ1-1; TRBD1 is a possible D gene (6 bases). CDR1 is MNHEY and CDR2 is SMNVEV in the germline V gene (reference sequence). The germline V and J ends were trimmed by 5 bases and 3 bases, with 10 bases remaining between them. CDR3 length: 13 residues. Here the CDR3 DNA reads TGTGCCAGCAGTATAGGGGGGTACACTGAAGCTTTCTTT. This encodes CASSIGGYTEAFF.

J is TRBJ2-1 and V is TRBV20-1, with 7 bases that match TRBD2. CDR1 DFQATT and CDR2 SNEGSKA come from the germline V gene (reference sequence). This CDR3 comprises 14 residues. With V trimmed by 3 bases and J by 3 bases, 5 bases remained unmatched. CDR3 bases: TGCAGTGCTAGCGGCGGGAGCTTCTACAATGAGCAGTTCTTC. As protein: CSASGGSFYNEQFF.

The V and J genes are TRBV5-1 and TRBJ1-1; D ambiguous. The V end was cut by 3 bases, the J end by 0 bases, with 12 bases between. Germline V lookup: CDR1 SGHRS, CDR2 YFSETQ. The CDR3 loop spans 15 amino acids. CDR3 bases: TGCGCCAGCAGCTCAGGTGAAAGAATGAACACTGAAGCTTTCTTT. Amino acid sequence: CASSSGERMNTEAFF.

This clonotype was picked up one time. The chain employs TRBV20-1 and TRBJ2-1, with TRBD1 as a possible D gene (5 bases). Germline CDR1 DFQATT, CDR2 SNEGSKA (reference sequence). Trimming shortened V by 6 bases and J by 0 bases, and 15 bases separated the two germline ends. The CDR3 is 15 residues long. CDR3 bases: TGCAGTGCGGTTAAATGGGGCAGCTCCTACAATGAGCAGTTCTTC. This codes for CSAVKWGSSYNEQFF.

The chain combines TRBV3-1 with TRBJ2-1; D might be TRBD2 (5 bases). In germline, CDR1 is LGHDT, CDR2 YNNKEL (reference sequence). This CDR3 has 13 residues. V was shortened by 1 base and J by 5 bases, with 6 bases between the two germline ends. The CDR3 region has the DNA TGTGCCAGCAGCCAAGCGGGAAACAATGAGCAGTTCTTC. Encoded protein: CASSQAGNNEQFF.

V usage is TRBV3-1 and J usage is TRBJ2-3; D is tentatively TRBD1 or TRBD2 (5 bases each). The CDR3 is made up of 17 amino acids. Between the trimmed V and J ends, which lost 2 bases and 4 bases, there was a span of 19 bases. Germline CDR1 and CDR2: LGHDT and YNNKEL (reference sequence). In DNA, the CDR3 is TGTGCCAGCAGCCAATCTGATCTGGGACCGATCTCAGATACGCAGTATTTT. This gives the protein CASSQSDLGPISDTQYF.

This chain joins TRBV7-9 and TRBJ2-3; D not resolved. Germline assignment: CDR1 SEHNR and CDR2 FQNEAQ (reference sequence). Trimming cost V 2 bases and J 0 bases, with 12 bases left between them. CDR3 length: 16 residues. The CDR3 DNA follows: TGTGCCAGCAGCTTACTGTCGACGGCGAGCACAGATACGCAGTATTTT. The encoded protein is CASSLLSTASTDTQYF.

The rearrangement uses TRBV6-1 and TRBJ2-3; the D is unclear. CDR1 MNHNS and CDR2 SASEGT come from the germline V gene. The CDR3 runs to 13 residues. Deletions cut 1 base from V and 2 bases from J, with 4 bases between. The CDR3 loop is CASSEGYTDTQYF. The CDR3 nucleotides are TGTGCCAGCAGTGAAGGCTACACAGATACGCAGTATTTT.

The chain couples TRBV27 to TRBJ2-2; TRBD2 agrees at 12 bases. This CDR3 contains 17 residues. V lost 5 bases and J lost 6; bases outside the gene matches: 10. Germline V gene sequence: CDR1 MNHEY, CDR2 SMNVEV (reference sequence). CDR3 sequence (DNA): TGTGCCAGCAGTGCCCTAGCGGGAGGGCCTCTCGCCGGGGAGCTGTTTTTT. Protein product: CASSALAGGPLAGELFF.

The V gene is TRBV29-1, the J gene TRBJ2-7, with 9 bases fitting TRBD2. V dropped 4 bases and J dropped 6; count of bases not matched to a gene: 13. The CDR3 is 15 residues long. Germline CDR1 and CDR2: SQVTM and ANQGSEA. The CDR3 here is CSVGSSGRFTGEQYF. For the CDR3, the DNA is TGCAGCGTTGGCTCCAGCGGGAGGTTCACTGGCGAGCAGTACTTC.

The CDR3 nucleotides read TGTGCCAGCAGTGGACAGCCGAGCTCCTACAATGAGCAGTTCTTC. Protein sequence: CASSGQPSSYNEQFF. The rearrangement links TRBV19 to TRBJ2-1; possible D gene TRBD1, 6 bases. The CDR3 covers 15 residues. CDR1 and CDR2 from the germline V gene are LNHDA and SQIVND (reference sequence). V was trimmed by 9 bases and J by 0 bases, leaving 15 bases between them. Using reference TRBV19 and TRBJ2-1 for the parts outside the CDR3, the full variable domain is DGGITQSPKYLFRKEGQNVTLSCEQNLNHDAMYWYRQDPGQGLRLIYYSQIVNDFQKGDIAEGYSVSREKKESFPLTVTSAQKNPTAFYLCASSGQPSSYNEQFFGPGTRLTVL.